This T cell receptor (beta chain) was recovered during a study of shared clonotypes between healthy human individuals. The authors ran the assay at deep level. Genomic DNA belonging to each subset was distributed in equal measure over several immunoSEQ plates. The method was immunoSEQ multiplex PCR; TCRdb's version includes in-frame clones alone and lacks a portion of them. The repertoire holds 750,000 to 1,000,000 clones, with almost 95% as singletons. The naive CD8 population came from CD45RO-negative cells selected for CCR7, without terminally differentiated effector memory CD45RA+ cells. Findings of the study overall: The study's rarefaction showed incomplete sorted-subset sequencing despite large depth. Between several donors, naive CD4 clonotypes were shared at a level of roughly 5.5%.

With regard to this clone: Its antigen is not identified.

The germline V and J ends were trimmed by 4 bases and 12 bases, with 22 bases remaining between them. Germline lookup yields CDR1 SGHAT and CDR2 FQNNGV. The CDR3 has 15 residues. This receptor was taken from a man between 25 and 39 years old in good health. The chain is built from TRBV11-2 and TRBJ2-4; D might be TRBD1 or TRBD2, each matching 6 bases. What was sequenced was naive CD8+ T cells sorted from blood. CDR3: CASSSKGVRDDTQYF. The DNA for the CDR3 is TGTGCCAGCAGCTCAAAGGGGGTGCGGGATGACACTCAGTACTTC.